The 19 T cell receptor beta chains listed next were all sequenced from one sample in a study of regulatory T cells in long-lasting Graves disease. CDR3 regions were amplified by Arm-PCR using iRepertoire HTBI primers to build TCR beta libraries. In TCRdb, the multiplex PCR reads were re-called with MiXCR into one record per CDR3 protein. Seen here are approximately 300,000 distinct CDR3 sequences, about 20% observed once, and the top ten hold less than 45%. Time point specified: newly diagnosed GD, antithyroid drugs for less than 3 months. Researchers made the TCR library from RNA that was extracted from PBMCs. This specimen consisted of peripheral blood mononuclear cells (PBMCs), obtained at new diagnosis, from a patient treated with antithyroid drugs. The receptors here all came from a female donor with Graves disease.

The rearrangement joins TRBV5-4 to TRBJ2-7, with 7 bases identical to TRBD2. Germline V CDR1 and CDR2: SGHNT, YYREEE (reference sequence). There are 14 residues in the CDR3. The ends lost 4 bases at V and 6 bases at J; junction bases unmatched: 10. The CDR3 region is CASSLSGGVVEQYF. The DNA of the CDR3 is TGTGCCAGCAGCCTGTCTGGGGGGGTAGTCGAGCAGTACTTC.

This clonotype was observed at least ten times. As DNA, the CDR3 is TGTGCCAGCAGCCCGGGGGGACTGCAGAACACAGATACGCAGTATTTT. It is translated as CASSPGGLQNTDTQYF. This sequence joins TRBV11-3 and TRBJ2-3; 7 nucleotides line up with TRBD2. CDR1 is SGHNT and CDR2 is YENEEA in the germline V gene. Germline trimming cut 5 bases from V and 2 bases from J; bases unmatched to any gene: 10. CDR3 length: 16 amino acids.

This clonotype was counted ten times or more. The chain links TRBV28 to TRBJ2-1; TRBD2 agrees at 10 bases. J lost 2 bases, V lost 9 bases, and 16 bases had no gene match. Germline V CDR1 and CDR2: MDHEN, SYDVKM. The CDR3 consists of 18 residues. The DNA for the CDR3 is TGTGCCAGTTATATTATGTCTAGCGGGAGTCCCACCTACAATGAGCAGTTCTTC. Encoded protein: CASYIMSSGSPTYNEQFF.

This clonotype was picked up many times. The chain uses TRBV10-3 and TRBJ2-3; tentatively, D is TRBD1 (5 bases). There are 15 residues in the CDR3. Trimming cost V 5 bases and J 0 bases, with 12 bases left between them. Germline V gene data show CDR1 as ENHRY and CDR2 as SYGVKD. CDR3: CAISLTGSSTDTQYF. DNA of the CDR3: TGTGCCATCAGTCTTACAGGTTCTAGCACAGATACGCAGTATTTT.

In this sample, this clonotype turned up many times. The chain uses TRBV19 and TRBJ1-5, with 7 bases that match TRBD1. V trimming: 3 bases; J trimming: 4 bases; junction bases outside the gene matches: 6. This CDR3 contains 15 residues. Germline lookup yields CDR1 LNHDA and CDR2 SQIVND (reference sequence). Written as DNA, the CDR3 is TGTGCCAGTAGTATTGACAGGGCAGGGAATCAGCCCCAGCATTTT. This codes for CASSIDRAGNQPQHF.

As concerns this clonotype: A clone one base away is much larger, so this may be a read error. The chain couples TRBV11-3 to TRBJ2-2; 8 nucleotides match TRBD1. This CDR3 spans 17 amino acids. Per germline, CDR1 SGHNT and CDR2 YENEEA. CDR3 DNA: TGTGCCAGCAGCCCCGGACAGGGTCAATCAGGGACCGGGGATCTGTTTTTT. It translates to CASSPGQGQSGTGDLFF.

In this sample, this clonotype turned up many times. The chain joins TRBV28 to TRBJ1-5, with D hard to call. Trimming removed 2 bases from V and 3 bases from J, with 11 bases in between. The CDR3 totals 15 residues. Germline V lookup: CDR1 MDHEN, CDR2 SYDVKM. CDR3 sequence reads: CASSLRVRDNQPQHF. CDR3 in DNA: TGTGCCAGCAGTTTAAGGGTGAGGGACAATCAGCCCCAGCATTTT.

Details on this clonotype: This could be a read error, since a much larger clone is one nucleotide away. Without the conserved terminal phenylalanine or tryptophan, this CDR3 likely stems from a read error. No DNA is shown, since the ends of the CDR3 on it are uncertain; the CDR3 is the one TCRdb lists. V gene TRBV7-9 combines with J gene TRBJ2-1. The CDR3 spans 13 amino acids, including both terminal residues. Germline CDR1 and CDR2: SEHNR and FQNEAQ (reference sequence). CDR3 sequence reads: CASSLARIFWPFY.

V and J are TRBV5-4 and TRBJ2-7, with TRBD1 identical over 10 bases. CDR1 and CDR2 (germline): SGHNT, YYREEE (reference sequence). This CDR3 spans 13 amino acids. V shed 2 bases, J shed 5 bases, and the junction held 1 base outside the gene matches. CDR3 sequence reads: CASSFDRGHEQYF. As DNA, the CDR3 is TGTGCCAGCAGCTTCGACAGGGGGCACGAGCAGTACTTC. Combining the CDR3 with reference TRBV5-4 and TRBJ2-7 gives the whole variable domain ETGVTQSPTHLIKTRGQQVTLRCSSQSGHNTVSWYQQALGQGPQFIFQYYREEENGRGNFPPRFSGLQFPNYSSELNVNALELDDSALYLCASSFDRGHEQYFGPGTRLTVT.

This clonotype appeared many times. The chain recombines TRBV28 with TRBJ2-5; 13 bases match TRBD2. V lost 5 bases, J lost 5 bases, and 8 bases stayed unmatched. Germline CDR1 is MDHEN and CDR2 is SYDVKM. The CDR3 length is 16 residues. CDR3 sequence: CASSPGGLAGAETQYF. The CDR3 DNA reads TGTGCCAGCAGTCCTGGAGGACTAGCGGGGGCGGAGACCCAGTACTTC.

This clonotype was detected many times. The chain couples TRBV19 to TRBJ1-1; no reliable D call. The V gene lost 3 bases and the J gene lost 0 bases, with 8 bases spanning the gap. Looked up from germline, CDR1 is LNHDA and CDR2 is SQIVND (reference sequence). There are 14 residues in the CDR3. CDR3 bases: TGTGCCAGTAGTATCCGGGTCATGAACACTGAAGCTTTCTTT. Translated, it gives CASSIRVMNTEAFF.

As to this clonotype: This CDR3 is missing its conserved last phenylalanine or tryptophan, likely due to a read error. The rearrangement uses TRBV3-1 and TRBJ2-5; D possibly corresponds to TRBD1 (5 bases). V gave up 3 bases and J gave up 3 bases, with 11 bases separating them. The CDR3 is made up of 14 amino acids. Germline-derived CDR1 and CDR2 are LGHDT and YNNKEL (reference sequence). The CDR3 DNA sequence: TGTGCCAGCAGCCACCGGACACTTAAAGAGACCCAGTACCTC. Protein: CASSHRTLKETQYL.

The chain employs TRBV7-9 and TRBJ1-6; D not resolved. The V end was cut by 5 bases, the J end by 9 bases, with 14 bases between. The CDR3 is made up of 14 amino acids. The V gene's germline CDR1 is SEHNR and CDR2 FQNEAQ (reference sequence). CDR3 coding DNA: TGTGCCAGCAGCCTCGCATCCGGCGGTTCACCCCTCCACTTT. This sequence encodes CASSLASGGSPLHF.

In its sample, this clonotype was seen a few times. The rearrangement uses TRBV5-6 and TRBJ2-1; D unclear. Trimming removed 4 bases from V and 8 bases from J, with 19 bases in between. The germline V gene encodes CDR1 SGHDT and CDR2 YYEEEE. The CDR3 spans 15 residues. The CDR3 reads CASSISLLEYDEQFF. The CDR3 bases are TGTGCCAGCAGCATTTCCCTTCTAGAGTACGATGAGCAGTTCTTC.

This clonotype was recorded at least ten times. This chain connects TRBV28 to TRBJ2-5; D ambiguous. This CDR3 is built from 14 residues. From germline, CDR1 is MDHEN and CDR2 SYDVKM. Trimming stripped 8 bases from V and 5 bases from J, with 18 bases between. This CDR3 is CASLPDRRWETQYF. CDR3 DNA: TGTGCCAGCCTCCCCGATCGGCGGTGGGAGACCCAGTACTTC.

This chain connects TRBV9 to TRBJ2-1; D is uncertain. Germline V lookup: CDR1 SGDLS, CDR2 YYNGEE. Trimming shortened V by 0 bases and J by 0 bases, and 7 bases separated the two germline ends. The CDR3 covers 15 residues. The CDR3 nucleotides are TGTGCCAGCAGCGTAGTGAGTGTCTCCTACAATGAGCAGTTCTTC. Residues: CASSVVSVSYNEQFF.

This clonotype occurred many times. The CDR3 bases are TGCAGTGCTAGACGCTCAGAGAGCTCCTACGAGCAGTACTTC. It is translated as CSARRSESSYEQYF. The chain has TRBV20-1 and TRBJ2-7, with unresolved D. The CDR3 consists of 14 residues. Trimming stripped 2 bases from V and 0 bases from J, with 11 bases between. Germline CDR1 and CDR2: DFQATT and SNEGSKA (reference sequence).

The V and J genes are TRBV10-3 and TRBJ2-7; no definite D call. CDR1 and CDR2 from the germline V gene are ENHRY and SYGVKD. The germline V and J ends were trimmed by 3 bases and 2 bases, with 11 bases remaining between them. The CDR3 is 14 amino acids. The CDR3 DNA reads TGTGCCATCAGTGACCCTAACTCCCCCTACGAGCAGTACTTC. This encodes CAISDPNSPYEQYF.

In its sample, this clonotype was seen many times. The chain is built from TRBV5-8 and TRBJ2-5; D remains ambiguous. CDR3 length: 12 amino acids. The germline V and J ends were trimmed by 4 bases and 12 bases, with 16 bases remaining between them. Germline V gene data show CDR1 as SGHTS and CDR2 as YDEGEE. CDR3 sequence: CASSPADGEEYF. The CDR3 nucleotides read TGTGCCAGCAGCCCAGCAGACGGTGAAGAGTACTTC.